The rows below give T cell receptor beta chains drawn from one sample of a study of CD8+CD57+ T cells in acquired aplastic anemia. TCRdb processed the reads anew with MiXCR; each CDR3 protein has one entry. Of fewer than 200,000 distinct CDR3 sequences detected, approximately 60% appear once; the ten largest clones hold around 45%. Sequenced: sorted CD4+, CD8+, or CD8+CD57+ T cells (not recorded which) from PBMCs. Receptors originate from a human donor in good health. Both conserved end residues are part of each CDR3. The order of the fields is clone size, CDR3 length, D gene, V gene, J gene, CDR3 protein, CDR3 DNA. D genes are given only for firm matches. Part of the rows lack a size; the others show once, few, many or a class for expanded clones.

many	17	-	TRBV5-1	TRBJ2-1	CASSPEKYRVGGNEQFF	TGCGCCAGCAGCCCAGAAAAGTACAGGGTGGGGGGCAATGAGCAGTTCTTC
-	15	-	TRBV9	TRBJ2-2	CASSVARQLTGELFF	TGTGCCAGCAGCGTAGCCCGACAGCTCACCGGGGAGCTGTTTTTT
-	14	-	TRBV2	TRBJ2-5	CASSETRTGETQYF	TGTGCCAGCAGTGAAACAAGGACGGGGGAGACCCAGTACTTC
few	13	TRBD1	TRBV10-3	TRBJ1-2	CAISYRGDYGYTF	TGTGCCATCAGCTACAGGGGAGACTATGGCTACACCTTC
-	16	-	TRBV7-3	TRBJ1-6	CASSLTGGLEESPLHF	TGTGCCAGCAGCTTAACGGGGGGTTTGGAGGAATCACCCCTCCACTTT
-	14	-	TRBV29-1	TRBJ1-1	CSVGPRLRNTEAFF	TGCAGCGTAGGCCCTCGACTCAGGAACACTGAAGCTTTCTTT
-	16	TRBD2	TRBV7-2	TRBJ2-7	CASSLQTSGGVYEQYF	TGTGCCAGCAGCCTACAGACTAGCGGGGGTGTATACGAGCAGTACTTC
-	17	TRBD1	TRBV7-8	TRBJ1-1	CASSLPNFGTGGLEAFF	TGTGCCAGCAGCTTGCCTAATTTTGGGACAGGGGGTCTTGAAGCTTTCTTT
-	14	-	TRBV20-1	TRBJ1-1	CSAREGEGTTEAFF	TGCAGTGCTAGAGAGGGGGAGGGGACCACTGAAGCTTTCTTT
-	16	TRBD1	TRBV9	TRBJ1-6	CASSVGQGAANSPLHF	TGTGCCAGCAGCGTAGGGCAGGGGGCAGCTAATTCACCCCTCCACTTT
-	13	-	TRBV9	TRBJ2-7	CASSVVSGYEQYF	TGTGCCAGCAGCGTAGTCTCGGGGTACGAGCAGTACTTC
many	14	-	TRBV28	TRBJ2-7	CASRLGQSSYEQYF	TGTGCCAGCAGGCTAGGACAGAGCTCCTACGAGCAGTACTTC
-	12	TRBD1	TRBV29-1	TRBJ2-7	CSGRDRDYEQYF	TGCAGCGGCCGGGACAGGGATTACGAGCAGTACTTC
-	11	-	TRBV7-9	TRBJ2-2	CASSLVVTLFF	TGTGCCAGCAGCTTAGTCGTGACACTGTTTTTT
many	12	-	TRBV6-1	TRBJ1-1	CASSETTVEAFF	TGTGCCAGCAGTGAGACAACAGTTGAAGCTTTCTTT
once	15	-	TRBV29-1	TRBJ2-7	CSVDQGWGDGYEQYF	TGCAGCGTTGATCAAGGGTGGGGGGATGGGTACGAGCAGTACTTC
-	14	TRBD2	TRBV5-1	TRBJ2-7	CASSLRGTSGEQYF	TGCGCCAGCAGCTTGAGGGGGACTAGCGGCGAGCAGTACTTC
-	15	TRBD1	TRBV20-1	TRBJ2-7	CSARHLTGGTYEQYF	TGCAGTGCTAGACACCTCACAGGGGGAACCTACGAGCAGTACTTC
-	13	-	TRBV2	TRBJ1-1	CASSESGYTEAFF	TGTGCCAGCAGTGAAAGTGGATACACTGAAGCTTTCTTT
-	13	-	TRBV10-3	TRBJ1-5	CAIVPGPNQPQHF	TGTGCCATCGTCCCGGGGCCCAATCAGCCCCAGCATTTT
-	15	-	TRBV6-1	TRBJ2-7	CASSAQGGGGNEQYF	TGTGCCAGCAGTGCTCAAGGGGGGGGGGGTAACGAGCAGTACTTC
-	14	-	TRBV12-3/TRBV12-4	TRBJ2-6	CASTLWSGANVLTF	TGTGCCAGCACCCTATGGTCTGGGGCCAACGTCCTGACTTTC
many	15	-	TRBV4-1	TRBJ2-7	CASSQEDRESYEQYF	TGCGCCAGCAGCCAAGAAGACCGAGAATCCTACGAGCAGTACTTC
-	15	-	TRBV7-9	TRBJ2-3	CASSFRGTVSDTQYF	TGTGCCAGCAGCTTTCGGGGGACCGTTTCCGATACGCAGTATTTT
-	14	-	TRBV15	TRBJ1-1	CATSRVGRDTEAFF	TGTGCCACCAGCAGAGTAGGCAGGGACACTGAAGCTTTCTTT
-	12	-	TRBV2	TRBJ1-1	CASSVLRSEAFF	TGTGCCAGCAGTGTTCTGAGGAGTGAAGCTTTCTTT
-	15	-	TRBV20-1	TRBJ1-1	CSARGGGTMNTEAFF	TGCAGTGCTAGAGGGGGAGGCACTATGAACACTGAAGCTTTCTTT
-	14	-	TRBV19	TRBJ2-1	CASKTGNTYNEQFF	TGTGCCAGCAAAACAGGGAACACCTACAATGAGCAGTTCTTC
many	15	-	TRBV4-1	TRBJ2-7	CASSQVESSSYEQYF	TGCGCCAGCAGCCAAGTCGAGTCTAGCTCCTACGAGCAGTACTTC
-	13	-	TRBV7-2	TRBJ2-7	CASSLFSTLEQYF	TGTGCCAGCAGCTTATTCAGCACCCTCGAGCAGTACTTC
-	14	TRBD1	TRBV12-3/TRBV12-4	TRBJ2-1	CASRTGTGDNEQFF	TGTGCCAGCAGAACCGGGACAGGGGACAATGAGCAGTTCTTC
-	15	TRBD1	TRBV7-9	TRBJ2-1	CASSLKGQTGNEQFF	TGTGCCAGCAGCTTAAAGGGACAGACGGGGAATGAGCAGTTCTTC
-	13	-	TRBV7-9	TRBJ2-7	CASSEAGTYEQYF	TGTGCCAGCAGCGAGGCAGGAACCTACGAGCAGTACTTC
many	16	-	TRBV15	TRBJ2-1	CATSRDGASGANEQFF	TGTGCCACCAGCAGAGATGGGGCCAGCGGAGCCAATGAGCAGTTCTTC
-	15	-	TRBV2	TRBJ2-1	CASFGGPRSYNEQFF	TGTGCCAGCTTCGGGGGACCCCGCTCCTACAATGAGCAGTTCTTC
-	15	-	TRBV15	TRBJ1-4	CATSSNRETNEKLFF	TGTGCCACCAGCAGCAACAGGGAAACTAATGAAAAACTGTTTTTT
-	14	TRBD2	TRBV19	TRBJ2-7	CASSIGGFSYEQYF	TGTGCCAGTAGTATCGGGGGGTTCTCCTACGAGCAGTACTTC
-	14	-	TRBV7-9	TRBJ2-7	CASSPSLLLYEQYF	TGTGCCAGCAGCCCCTCGCTCCTCCTCTACGAGCAGTACTTC
many	14	TRBD1	TRBV3-1	TRBJ1-1	CASSHQGGGQEAFF	TGTGCCAGCAGCCATCAAGGAGGGGGCCAGGAAGCTTTCTTT
many	12	-	TRBV6-2/TRBV6-3	TRBJ1-1	CASSYFNTEAFF	TGTGCCAGCAGTTACTTCAACACTGAAGCTTTCTTT
-	12	-	TRBV20-1	TRBJ2-1	CSARMAAGEQFF	TGCAGTGCTAGGATGGCAGCGGGTGAGCAGTTCTTC
many	13	-	TRBV5-8	TRBJ2-5	CASSLGIQETQYF	TGTGCCAGCAGCTTGGGGATCCAAGAGACCCAGTACTTC
many	13	-	TRBV19	TRBJ2-3	CASRLMYTDTQYF	TGTGCCAGTCGTTTGATGTACACAGATACGCAGTATTTT
few	15	-	TRBV5-1	TRBJ2-3	CASSLGASDTDTQYF	TGCGCCAGCAGCTTAGGAGCTAGCGACACAGATACGCAGTATTTT
-	15	-	TRBV30	TRBJ1-2	CAWSITGSPGGGYTF	TGTGCCTGGAGTATAACGGGATCCCCAGGAGGTGGCTACACCTTC
-	13	-	TRBV9	TRBJ1-1	CASSVVEGTEAFF	TGTGCCAGCAGCGTAGTCGAGGGCACTGAAGCTTTCTTT